The following is a T cell receptor beta chain sequence with its context. The antigen is unknown. This sample was taken from a study of vaccination effects on CD4 cells after COVID-19. As for the study in general: A couple of convalescent pre-vaccine samples were taken 142 and 148 days post-diagnosis. Study-wide results and caveats: Mainly new clones induced by vaccination were found among post-vaccine spike-reactive clones in convalescents. Late post-vaccination samples showed marked contraction of infection- and vaccine-induced clones.

The repertoire was sequenced with immunoSEQ multiplex PCR; TCRdb's copy has only in-frame clones and lacks some. Of about 45,000 clones listed, around 75% are singletons. Viral peptide pool expansion of antigen-specific CD4+ T cells preceded sequencing in the ViraFEST assay. The authors isolated CD4+ T cells after more than eight days of culture. This person caught SARS-CoV-2 sometime from March to December 2020, and PCR testing confirmed the infection. Half-medium replacement with IL-2 medium occurred on days 3 and 7. V was clipped by 4 bases and J by 3 bases, with 2 bases between them. CDR3 length equals 11 residues. Germline V gives CDR1 ENHRY, CDR2 SYGVKD.

This material consisted of CD4+ T cells from PBMCs cultured with a peptide pool, taken before COVID-19 vaccination. The clonotype was recovered from a human donor who had a prior SARS-CoV-2 infection. The chain couples TRBV10-3 to TRBJ2-3; D gene uncertain. Written as DNA, the CDR3 is TGTGCCATCAGTGCTACAGATACGCAGTATTTT. It is translated as CAISATDTQYF.